Shown below are 5 T cell receptor beta chains from a single sample sequenced in a study of cytomegalovirus exposure and HLA in healthy donors. The table came from immunoSEQ multiplex PCR; TCRdb's copy has only in-frame clones and leaves some out. The profile covers about 120,000 clones, with over 65% appearing a single time and around 1.9% taken by the ten largest. The sample was PBMCs. The receptors derive from a woman aged 30 to 39 in good health and CMV-seronegative.

This clone was detected only once. The chain combines TRBV19 with TRBJ1-2; D unresolved. V lost 0 bases to trimming and J lost 4 bases, with 6 bases between them. This CDR3 spans 13 amino acids. The germline V gene has CDR1 LNHDA and CDR2 SQIVND (reference sequence). In nucleotides, the CDR3 is TGTGCCAGTAGTATAGATGGAGCCTATGGCTACACCTTC. Translation: CASSIDGAYGYTF.

The rearrangement links TRBV7-9 to TRBJ2-7, with TRBD1 as a possible D gene (6 bases). Between the trimmed V and J ends, which lost 2 bases and 5 bases, there was a span of 16 bases. The CDR3 spans 15 residues. Looked up from germline, CDR1 is SEHNR and CDR2 is FQNEAQ (reference sequence). In nucleotides, the CDR3 is TGTGCCAGCAGCTTATTTCAGGGGAATTATGACGAGCAGTACTTC. Translated: CASSLFQGNYDEQYF.

This clone came up a few times. The chain carries TRBV6-1 and TRBJ1-4; no definite D call. The germline V and J ends were trimmed by 3 bases and 5 bases, with 4 bases remaining between them. This CDR3 spans 12 amino acids. Germline lookup yields CDR1 MNHNS and CDR2 SASEGT. The CDR3 loop is CASSERNEKLFF. In nucleotides, the CDR3 is TGTGCCAGCAGTGAGCGGAATGAAAAACTGTTTTTT.

The gene calls are TRBV7-2 and TRBJ2-1, with 8 bases lining up with TRBD2. The CDR3 extends over 12 amino acids. Trimming removed 5 bases from V and 15 bases from J; junction bases left unmatched: 9. CDR1 is SGHTA, CDR2 FQGNSA, per germline. The CDR3 protein is CASSIPGGPGFF. Here the CDR3 DNA reads TGTGCCAGCAGCATCCCGGGGGGGCCAGGGTTCTTC.

CDR3 nucleotides: TGCGCCAGCAGCCACCACGGAGACAGGTCGGGGCCAGATACGCAGTATTTT. Protein product: CASSHHGDRSGPDTQYF. V usage is TRBV4-1 and J usage is TRBJ2-3, with a weak D call TRBD1 (6 bases). Trimming pared 3 bases from V and 4 bases from J, leaving 20 bases between. Per the germline V gene, CDR1 is MGHRA and CDR2 is YSYEKL. This CDR3 contains 17 residues.